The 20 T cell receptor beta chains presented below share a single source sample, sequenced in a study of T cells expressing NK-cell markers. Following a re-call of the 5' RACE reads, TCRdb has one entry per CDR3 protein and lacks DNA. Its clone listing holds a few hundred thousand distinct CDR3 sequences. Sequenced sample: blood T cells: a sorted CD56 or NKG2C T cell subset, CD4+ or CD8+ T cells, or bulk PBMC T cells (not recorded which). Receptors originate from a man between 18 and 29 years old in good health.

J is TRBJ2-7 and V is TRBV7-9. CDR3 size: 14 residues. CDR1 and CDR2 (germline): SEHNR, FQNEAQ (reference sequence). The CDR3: CASSLAAGSYEQYF. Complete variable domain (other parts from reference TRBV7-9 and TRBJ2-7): DTGVSQNPRHKITKRGQNVTFRCDPISEHNRLYWYRQTLGQGPEFLTYFQNEAQLEKSRLLSDRFSAERPKGSFSTLEIQRTEQGDSAMYLCASSLAAGSYEQYFGPGTRLTVT.

CDR3 region: CSANLPGHNEQFF. J is TRBJ2-1 and V is TRBV20-1; TCRdb designates TRBD1, a call that cannot be tested without DNA. The germline CDR1 and CDR2 sequences are DFQATT and SNEGSKA (reference sequence). There are 13 residues in the CDR3.

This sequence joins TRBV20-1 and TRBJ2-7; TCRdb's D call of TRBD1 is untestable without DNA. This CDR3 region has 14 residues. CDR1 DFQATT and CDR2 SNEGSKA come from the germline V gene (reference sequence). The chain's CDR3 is CSARSWDRTNEQYF.

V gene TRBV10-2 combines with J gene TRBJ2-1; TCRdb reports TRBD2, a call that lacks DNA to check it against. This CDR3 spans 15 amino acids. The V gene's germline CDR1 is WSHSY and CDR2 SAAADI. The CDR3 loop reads CASSEKRVHDNEQFF.

CDR3 sequence: CASSPKVRDRSYEQYF. This chain uses TRBV27 with TRBJ2-7; the TCRdb call, TRBD1, lacks DNA for checking. The CDR3 is 16 amino acids. Per germline, CDR1 MNHEY and CDR2 SMNVEV (reference sequence).

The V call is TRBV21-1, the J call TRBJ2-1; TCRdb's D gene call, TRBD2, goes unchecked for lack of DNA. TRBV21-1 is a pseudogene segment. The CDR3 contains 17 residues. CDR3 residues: CASSKAPTSISYNEQFF.

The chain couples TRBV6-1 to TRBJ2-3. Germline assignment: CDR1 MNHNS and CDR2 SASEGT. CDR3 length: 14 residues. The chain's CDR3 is CASYSLGGTDTQYF.

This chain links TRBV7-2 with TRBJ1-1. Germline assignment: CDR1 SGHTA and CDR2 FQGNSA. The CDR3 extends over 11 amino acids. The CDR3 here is CASSFHKEAFF.

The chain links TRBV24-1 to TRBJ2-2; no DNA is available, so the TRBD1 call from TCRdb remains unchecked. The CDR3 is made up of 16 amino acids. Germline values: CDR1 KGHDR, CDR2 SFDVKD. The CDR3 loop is CATSDSGTGSTGELFF.

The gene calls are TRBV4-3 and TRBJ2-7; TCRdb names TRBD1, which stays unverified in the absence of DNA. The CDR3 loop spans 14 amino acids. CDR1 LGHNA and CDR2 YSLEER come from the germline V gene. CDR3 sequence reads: CASSLDRGGVEQYF.

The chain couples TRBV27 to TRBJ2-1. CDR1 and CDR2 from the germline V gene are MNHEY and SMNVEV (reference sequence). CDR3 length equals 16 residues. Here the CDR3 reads CASSLSRTGRTNEQFF.

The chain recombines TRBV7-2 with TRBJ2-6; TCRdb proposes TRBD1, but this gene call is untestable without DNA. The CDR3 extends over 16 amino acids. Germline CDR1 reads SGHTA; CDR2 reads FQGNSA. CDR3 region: CASSFGGASGANVLTF.

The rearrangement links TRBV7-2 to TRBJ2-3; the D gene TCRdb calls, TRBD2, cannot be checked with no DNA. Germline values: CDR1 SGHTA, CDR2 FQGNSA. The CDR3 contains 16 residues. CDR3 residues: CASSLAAREGTDTQYF.

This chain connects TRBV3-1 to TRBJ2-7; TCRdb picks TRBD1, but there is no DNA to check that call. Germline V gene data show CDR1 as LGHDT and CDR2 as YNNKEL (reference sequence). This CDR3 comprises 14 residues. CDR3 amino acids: CASSQRKQTGEQYF.

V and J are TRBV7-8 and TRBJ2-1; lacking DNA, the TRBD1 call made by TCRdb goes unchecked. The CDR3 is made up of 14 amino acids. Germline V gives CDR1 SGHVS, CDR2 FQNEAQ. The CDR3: CASSNIGGYNEQFF.

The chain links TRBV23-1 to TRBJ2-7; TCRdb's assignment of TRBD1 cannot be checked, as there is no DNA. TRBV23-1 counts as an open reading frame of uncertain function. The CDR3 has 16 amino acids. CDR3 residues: CASSPDYPGHSYEQYF.

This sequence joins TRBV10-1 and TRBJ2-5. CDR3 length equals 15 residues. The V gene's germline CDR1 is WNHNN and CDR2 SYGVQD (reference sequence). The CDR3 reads CASSDGQQSQETQYF.

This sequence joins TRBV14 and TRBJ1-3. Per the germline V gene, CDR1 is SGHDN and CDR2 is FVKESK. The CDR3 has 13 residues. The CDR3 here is CASSQARGNTIYF.

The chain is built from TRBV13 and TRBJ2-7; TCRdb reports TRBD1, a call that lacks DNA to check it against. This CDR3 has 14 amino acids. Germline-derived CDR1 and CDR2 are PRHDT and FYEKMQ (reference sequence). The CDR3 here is CASSKTAMSYEQYF.

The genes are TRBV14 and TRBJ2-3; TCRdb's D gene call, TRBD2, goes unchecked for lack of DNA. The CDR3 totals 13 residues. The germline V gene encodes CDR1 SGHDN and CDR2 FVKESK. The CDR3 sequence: CASSPLAGVTQYF.